The rows below give T cell receptor beta chains drawn from one sample of a study of T cell responses to AZD1222 COVID-19 vaccine. The table came from immunoSEQ multiplex PCR; TCRdb's copy has only in-frame clones and leaves some out. Of over 95,000 clones listed, around nine tenths are singletons. The sequences come from peripheral blood, collected on day 0 of AZD1222 vaccination. These receptors were taken from an adult in good health. CDR3s include the opening cysteine and the closing phenylalanine or tryptophan. Fields, in order: V gene, D gene, clone size, J gene, CDR3 protein, CDR3 DNA. A D gene is named only where the DNA matches it firmly. Rows may omit the clone size; those that give it use once, few, many or a size class.

>TRBV7-3|NA|NA|TRBJ2-3
CASSSNPTDTQYF
TGTGCCAGCAGCTCTAATCCGACAGATACGCAGTATTTT
>TRBV7-3|NA|NA|TRBJ1-1
CASSSQDNTEAFF
TGTGCCAGCAGCTCCCAAGATAACACTGAAGCTTTCTTT
>TRBV7-9|NA|NA|TRBJ1-1
CASSLDLGEAFF
TGTGCCAGCAGCTTAGATTTGGGTGAAGCTTTCTTT
>TRBV15|NA|NA|TRBJ1-5
CATSRGQYGNQPQHF
TGTGCCACCAGCAGAGGACAGTACGGCAATCAGCCCCAGCATTTT
>TRBV19|NA|NA|TRBJ1-3
CASNPRQDFSSGNTIYF
TGTGCCAGTAATCCAAGACAGGATTTCTCCTCTGGAAACACCATATATTTT
>TRBV4-3|NA|NA|TRBJ1-6
CASSQDRIRPPLHF
TGCGCCAGCAGCCAAGATCGTATACGGCCTCCCCTCCACTTT
>TRBV27|NA|once|TRBJ1-1
CASSFQRNTEAFF
TGTGCCAGCAGTTTTCAGAGGAACACTGAAGCTTTCTTT
>TRBV3-1/TRBV3-2|NA|NA|TRBJ1-3
CASSYPGSTSGNTIYF
TGTGCCAGCAGCTACCCGGGATCCACCTCTGGAAACACCATATATTTT
>TRBV27|NA|NA|TRBJ1-1
CASSLSRYTEAFF
TGTGCCAGCAGTTTATCACGGTACACTGAAGCTTTCTTT
>TRBV5-1|TRBD2|NA|TRBJ2-5
CASSSIMGGQETQYF
TGCGCCAGCAGCTCAATAATGGGGGGGCAAGAGACCCAGTACTTC
>TRBV5-6|NA|NA|TRBJ1-1
CASTLRAAQSTEAFF
TGTGCCAGCACCCTTCGGGCAGCACAAAGCACTGAAGCTTTCTTT
>TRBV30|TRBD2|NA|TRBJ2-3
CAWSSTSGQTTQYF
TGTGCCTGGAGTTCGACTAGCGGTCAAACTACGCAGTATTTT
>TRBV9|NA|NA|TRBJ2-1
CASSPTSGTSYNEQFF
TGTGCCAGCAGCCCAACCAGCGGTACCTCCTACAATGAGCAGTTCTTC
>TRBV18|TRBD2|once|TRBJ2-3
CASSPPATSEITDTQYF
TGTGCCAGCTCACCACCGGCGACTAGCGAGATCACAGATACGCAGTATTTT
>TRBV28|NA|NA|TRBJ1-2
CASSLVSGTYGYTF
TGTGCCAGCAGTTTAGTCTCGGGGACCTACGGCTACACCTTC
>TRBV6-1|NA|NA|TRBJ2-7
CASSELLVRQYF
TGTGCCAGCAGTGAATTACTAGTACGGCAGTACTTC
>TRBV4-1|NA|NA|TRBJ1-5
CASSQEIQWAQHF
TGCGCCAGCAGCCAAGAGATTCAGTGGGCCCAGCATTTT
>TRBV7-2|TRBD1|NA|TRBJ1-2
CASSTYRGLDYGYTF
TGTGCCAGCAGCACCTACAGGGGGCTAGACTATGGCTACACCTTC
>TRBV3-1/TRBV3-2|NA|NA|TRBJ2-3
CASSHSFIEEADTQYF
TGTGCCAGCAGCCACTCTTTTATTGAGGAAGCAGATACGCAGTATTTT
>TRBV11-3|NA|NA|TRBJ1-1
CASSFDSGAFF
TGTGCCAGCAGCTTTGACTCTGGAGCTTTCTTT
>TRBV4-3|NA|few|TRBJ2-7
CASSQDRGRTYEQYF
TGCGCCAGCAGCCAAGATCGAGGGCGGACCTACGAGCAGTACTTC
>TRBV15|NA|NA|TRBJ1-1
CATSRDRVHNAFF
TGTGCCACCAGCAGAGATCGCGTCCACAACGCTTTCTTT
>TRBV7-8|TRBD1|NA|TRBJ1-1
CASSQQGAWTEAFF
TGTGCCAGCAGCCAACAGGGGGCTTGGACTGAAGCTTTCTTT
>TRBV2|NA|NA|TRBJ1-3
CASRPVLSGNTIYF
TGTGCCAGCAGACCCGTCCTCTCTGGAAACACCATATATTTT
>TRBV7-9|NA|few|TRBJ1-4
CASSLSQGANEKLFF
TGTGCCAGCAGCTTAAGTCAGGGTGCTAATGAAAAACTGTTTTTT
>TRBV5-4|NA|NA|TRBJ1-1
CASSLQLGRNTEAFF
TGTGCCAGCAGCCTCCAATTGGGGCGGAACACTGAAGCTTTCTTT
>TRBV25-1|TRBD2|NA|TRBJ2-1
CASIHGRGSYNEQFF
TGTGCCAGCATCCATGGGAGGGGCTCCTACAATGAGCAGTTCTTC
>TRBV18|TRBD1|NA|TRBJ1-1
CASSQGGNTEAFF
TGTGCCAGCTCACAAGGGGGCAACACTGAAGCTTTCTTT
>TRBV19|TRBD1|NA|TRBJ1-5
CASYTGGSDQPQHF
TGTGCCAGTTATACAGGGGGATCTGATCAGCCCCAGCATTTT
>TRBV4-3|TRBD2|NA|TRBJ2-7
CASSLGGRLGEQYF
TGCGCCAGCAGCCTCGGCGGGAGGCTGGGCGAGCAGTACTTC
>TRBV19|NA|NA|TRBJ1-2
CATYALTSMGYGYTF
TGTGCCACTTACGCCCTAACAAGTATGGGATATGGCTACACCTTC
>TRBV20-1|NA|once|TRBJ1-2
CSANDRINYGYTF
TGCAGTGCTAATGACAGGATTAACTATGGCTACACCTTC
>TRBV3-1/TRBV3-2|NA|NA|TRBJ1-5
CASSQGLHQPQHF
TGTGCCAGCAGCCAGGGTCTCCATCAGCCCCAGCATTTT
>TRBV19|TRBD2|NA|TRBJ2-1
CASSPGLAGYNEQFF
TGTGCCAGTAGTCCCGGACTAGCGGGATACAATGAGCAGTTCTTC
>TRBV11-2|TRBD1|once|TRBJ2-7
CASRTPGQGIYEQYF
TGTGCCAGCAGGACACCGGGACAGGGGATATACGAGCAGTACTTC
>TRBV29-1|TRBD2|NA|TRBJ2-7
CSVAGLAGGQYEQYF
TGCAGCGTCGCCGGACTAGCGGGAGGGCAGTACGAGCAGTACTTC
>TRBV4-3|TRBD1|NA|TRBJ1-4
CASSQGPFTGARNEKLFF
TGCGCCAGCAGCCAGGGTCCCTTTACAGGGGCCCGAAATGAAAAACTGTTTTTT
>TRBV7-3|NA|NA|TRBJ1-6
CASSLTGVYNSPLHF
TGTGCCAGCAGCTTAACAGGGGTCTATAATTCACCCCTCCACTTT
>TRBV28|NA|NA|TRBJ1-1
CASSPAGQGLQNTEAFF
TGTGCCAGCAGCCCAGCGGGGCAGGGGCTTCAGAACACTGAAGCTTTCTTT
>TRBV6-1|TRBD1|NA|TRBJ2-3
CASSEWTGLPTDTQYF
TGTGCCAGCAGTGAATGGACAGGGCTACCGACAGATACGCAGTATTTT
>TRBV9|TRBD1|NA|TRBJ2-7
CASSAGQGLYEQYF
TGTGCCAGCAGCGCGGGACAGGGTCTCTACGAGCAGTACTTC
>TRBV6-1|TRBD2|NA|TRBJ2-1
CASSGPSGGRFNEQFF
TGTGCCAGCAGTGGACCCTCGGGAGGCCGCTTCAATGAGCAGTTCTTC
>TRBV7-9|TRBD2|NA|TRBJ2-5
CASSSFGTSGEETQYF
TGTGCCAGCAGCTCCTTCGGGACTAGCGGAGAAGAGACCCAGTACTTC
>TRBV7-9|NA|NA|TRBJ2-7
CASSSVWNPSIPYEQYF
TGTGCCAGCAGCTCCGTATGGAACCCTTCCATCCCCTACGAGCAGTACTTC
>TRBV28|TRBD2|NA|TRBJ2-1
CASSTGLAGIHSSYNEQFF
TGTGCCAGCAGTACGGGACTAGCGGGCATACATAGCTCCTACAATGAGCAGTTCTTC
>TRBV5-1|NA|NA|TRBJ2-2
CASSLARGPGELFF
TGCGCCAGCAGCTTGGCACGGGGACCCGGGGAGCTGTTTTTT
>TRBV9|NA|NA|TRBJ2-2
CASSPGGGELFF
TGTGCCAGCAGCCCCGGGGGCGGGGAGCTGTTTTTT
>TRBV5-5|NA|NA|TRBJ2-7
CASSLELTGSYEQYF
TGTGCCAGCAGCTTGGAGCTTACAGGCTCCTACGAGCAGTACTTC
>TRBV7-2|TRBD1|NA|TRBJ2-7
CASRPDRGRSYEQYF
TGTGCCAGCAGACCAGACAGGGGGCGATCCTACGAGCAGTACTTC
>TRBV6-2/TRBV6-3|TRBD1|NA|TRBJ1-1
CASSYELLRTGTDNTEAFF
TGTGCCAGCAGTTACGAGTTACTAAGGACAGGGACCGACAACACTGAAGCTTTCTTT
>TRBV6-2/TRBV6-3|NA|NA|TRBJ2-4
CASSYSNSPKNIQYF
TGTGCCAGCAGTTACTCAAACTCACCCAAAAACATTCAGTACTTC
>TRBV28|NA|NA|TRBJ1-1
CASSPAWGGNTEAFF
TGTGCCAGCAGTCCCGCATGGGGCGGGAACACTGAAGCTTTCTTT
>TRBV10-3|NA|few|TRBJ1-6
CAISEPRGGPNSPLHF
TGTGCCATCAGTGAGCCCCGTGGGGGTCCGAATTCACCCCTCCACTTT
>TRBV19|TRBD2|NA|TRBJ2-1
CASTRAGVLGEQFF
TGTGCCAGTACGCGAGCGGGAGTGTTGGGTGAGCAGTTCTTC
>TRBV3-1/TRBV3-2|NA|NA|TRBJ1-2
CASSQAGTGYTF
TGTGCCAGCAGCCAAGCCGGCACAGGCTACACCTTC